This T cell receptor beta chain was documented in a study of control samples from healthy donors and cancer patients. This clone was picked up a small number of times. The CDR3 is 16 residues long. Germline CDR1 reads SGHAT; CDR2 reads FQNNGV. V trimming: 5 bases; J trimming: 0 bases; junction bases outside the gene matches: 8. Measured with immunoSEQ multiplex PCR; TCRdb has only the in-frame clones, and not every one. The sample carries 65,000 to 85,000 clones, around 87% recorded once. J is TRBJ2-3 and V is TRBV11-2; TRBD2 matches 7 bases. This TCR derives from a woman aged 45-65 years with head and neck cancer. The specimen was PBMCs. CDR3 in DNA: TGTGCCAGCAGCCTCCGGGACTACTTTAGCACAGATACGCAGTATTTT. Its protein product is CASSLRDYFSTDTQYF.